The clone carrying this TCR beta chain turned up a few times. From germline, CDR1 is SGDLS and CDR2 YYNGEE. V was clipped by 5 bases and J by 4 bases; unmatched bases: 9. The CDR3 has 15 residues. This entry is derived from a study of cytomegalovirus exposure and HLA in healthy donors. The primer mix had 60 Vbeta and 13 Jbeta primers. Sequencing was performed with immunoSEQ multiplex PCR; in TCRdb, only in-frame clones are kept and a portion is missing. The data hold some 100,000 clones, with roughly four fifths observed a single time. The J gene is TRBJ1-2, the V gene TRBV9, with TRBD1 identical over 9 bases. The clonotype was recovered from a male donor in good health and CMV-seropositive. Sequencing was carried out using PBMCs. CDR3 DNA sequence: TGTGCCAGCAGTGACAGGGGGGGTTTCGGCTATGGCTACACCTTC. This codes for CASSDRGGFGYGYTF. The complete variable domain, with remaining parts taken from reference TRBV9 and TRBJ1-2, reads DSGVTQTPKHLITATGQRVTLRCSPRSGDLSVYWYQQSLDQGLQFLIQYYNGEERAKGNILERFSAQQFPDLHSELNLSSLELGDSALYFCASSDRGGFGYGYTFGSGTRLTVV.